Below, 5 T cell receptor beta chains from the same sample are listed, as sequenced in a study of blood T cell repertoires in COVID-19. Assay used: immunoSEQ multiplex PCR; TCRdb lists only in-frame clones, some missing. The sample includes approximately 150,000 clones, just under 85% of them seen just once. The sample taken for sequencing was PBMCs or T cells enriched from blood (not recorded which). Source of these receptors: a woman between 40 and 50 years old who had recovered from COVID-19.

The V and J genes are TRBV5-6 and TRBJ1-2; 7 bases fit TRBD1. Trimming removed 6 bases from V and 6 bases from J; junction bases left unmatched: 14. Germline CDR1 SGHDT, CDR2 YYEEEE. This CDR3 spans 15 amino acids. CDR3 sequence (DNA): TGTGCCAGCACAGAGAACCGACAGGGTTACGATGGCTACACCTTC. Its protein is CASTENRQGYDGYTF.

V usage is TRBV20-1 and J usage is TRBJ1-1, with 7 bases matching TRBD1. CDR3 length equals 15 residues. Unmatched junction bases numbered 11, after V lost 3 bases and J lost 4 bases. Germline V gene sequence: CDR1 DFQATT, CDR2 SNEGSKA (reference sequence). The CDR3 loop is CSASLPGQSRTEAFF. CDR3 nucleotide sequence: TGCAGTGCTAGTCTCCCGGGACAGTCTCGCACTGAAGCTTTCTTT.

The chain uses TRBV4-1 and TRBJ1-4; 8 bases map to TRBD1. J gave up 5 bases and V 6 bases, and 5 bases lay outside the gene matches. This CDR3 comprises 14 residues. Germline V gives CDR1 MGHRA, CDR2 YSYEKL. CDR3: CASRAGGLNEKLFF. CDR3 sequence (DNA): TGCGCCAGCAGGGCAGGGGGCTTAAATGAAAAACTGTTTTTT.

The chain uses TRBV30 and TRBJ2-7; 8 nucleotides agree with TRBD2. The CDR3 covers 14 residues. CDR1 and CDR2 (germline): GTSNPN, SVGIG (reference sequence). J gave up 3 bases and V 1 base, and 5 bases lay outside the gene matches. The CDR3 here is CAWSAGLANYEQYF. CDR3 nucleotides: TGTGCCTGGAGTGCAGGACTAGCAAACTACGAGCAGTACTTC.

V and J are TRBV5-1 and TRBJ2-1, with D perhaps matching TRBD2 (6 bases). This CDR3 comprises 13 residues. Germline CDR1 is SGHRS and CDR2 is YFSETQ. Trimming left V 3 bases short and J 6 bases short, with 10 bases between. The CDR3 DNA follows: TGCGCCAGCAGCTCGATGGGGGGCAATGAGCAGTTCTTC. This encodes CASSSMGGNEQFF. Drawing the rest from reference TRBV5-1 and TRBJ2-1, the complete variable domain is KAGVTQTPRYLIKTRGQQVTLSCSPISGHRSVSWYQQTPGQGLQFLFEYFSETQRNKGNFPGRFSGRQFSNSRSEMNVSTLELGDSALYLCASSSMGGNEQFFGPGTRLTVL.